A single sample is the source of the 4 T cell receptor beta chains below, sequenced in a study of T cell responses to AZD1222 COVID-19 vaccine. TCRdb's copy holds only in-frame clones and misses some; the assay was immunoSEQ multiplex PCR. The data hold some 120,000 clones, with 65% to 85% observed a single time. Sequencing was performed on peripheral blood, taken on day 0 of AZD1222 vaccination. Receptors were obtained from an adult in good health.

The chain joins TRBV3-1 (or the pseudogene TRBV3-2) to TRBJ2-5, with D possibly being TRBD2 (5 bases). From germline, CDR1 is LGHDT and CDR2 YNNKEL (reference sequence). The CDR3 sequence is 12 residues long. Trimming pared 1 base from V and 8 bases from J, leaving 8 bases between. The CDR3 protein is CASSQASGTQYF. Here the CDR3 DNA reads TGTGCCAGCAGCCAAGCCTCGGGAACCCAGTACTTC.

This clone is a singleton in its sample. The chain joins TRBV7-9 to TRBJ2-7; 10 bases align to TRBD2. Germline assignment: CDR1 SEHNR and CDR2 FQNEAQ (reference sequence). This CDR3 comprises 13 residues. V shed 3 bases and J 12 bases; nucleotides not matched to a gene: 8. The CDR3 is CASSLGLASAPYF. CDR3 DNA: TGTGCCAGCAGCTTGGGACTAGCGTCAGCCCCGTACTTC.

The chain is built from TRBV12-2 and TRBJ2-7; no DNA check was done on the table's D call, TRBD2. TRBV12-2 is recorded as a pseudogene. This CDR3 spans 18 amino acids. For the CDR3, the DNA is TGTGCAAGTCGCTTAAAGTCGGGACTAGCGGTCGCAACCTACGAGCAGTACTTC. Protein product: CASRLKSGLAVATYEQYF.

V and J are TRBV19 and TRBJ1-6, with D possibly matching TRBD1 (6 bases). Trimming took off 3 bases at V and 10 bases at J, with 13 bases between the two ends. The CDR3 runs 14 residues. Germline V gene sequence: CDR1 LNHDA, CDR2 SQIVND (reference sequence). DNA of the CDR3: TGTGCCAGTAGTATCGAGGGGGGGATATCACCCCTCCACTTT. The encoded protein is CASSIEGGISPLHF.